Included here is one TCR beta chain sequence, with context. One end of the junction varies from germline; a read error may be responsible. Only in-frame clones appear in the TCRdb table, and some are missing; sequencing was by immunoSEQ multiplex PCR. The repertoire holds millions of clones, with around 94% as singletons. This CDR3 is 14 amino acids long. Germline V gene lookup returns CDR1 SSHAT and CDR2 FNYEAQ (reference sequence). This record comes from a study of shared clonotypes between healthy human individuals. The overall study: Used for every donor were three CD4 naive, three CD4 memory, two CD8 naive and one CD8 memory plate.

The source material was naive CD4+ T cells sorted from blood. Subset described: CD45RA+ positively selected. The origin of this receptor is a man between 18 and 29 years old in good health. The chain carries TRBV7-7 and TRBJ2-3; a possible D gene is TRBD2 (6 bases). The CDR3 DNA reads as TGTGCTAGCAGCTCCGGGACTCGCACAGATACGCAGTATTTT. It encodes CASSSGTRTDTQYF.